The clone carrying this T cell receptor beta chain showed up just a few times. Its specificity is unknown. The entry originates in a study of response to subunit inactivated influenza vaccine. Study-level findings and limits: Seasonal influenza vaccination, on each occasion, was suggested by the authors to recruit few new T cells.

Trimming took 5 bases from V and 4 from J, leaving 16 bases between them. The CDR3 runs to 16 residues. Germline loops: CDR1 KGHDR, CDR2 SFDVKD. MiXCR was run by TCRdb on the RT-PCR reads, yielding one entry per CDR3 protein. This sample has 650,000 to 800,000 distinct CDR3 sequences; about 18% occur once, and the top ten carry about 11%. This chain links TRBV24-1 with TRBJ2-2; tentatively, D is TRBD1 or TRBD2 (5 bases each). This clonotype was sampled from a man aged 50-60 years who received an inactivated influenza vaccine. The sequencing here drew on PBMCs from blood, taken around 5 days after vaccination. CDR3 bases: TGTGCCACCAGTGGTCCTATCCCAGGGACCACCGGGGAGCTGTTTTTT. Amino acids: CATSGPIPGTTGELFF.